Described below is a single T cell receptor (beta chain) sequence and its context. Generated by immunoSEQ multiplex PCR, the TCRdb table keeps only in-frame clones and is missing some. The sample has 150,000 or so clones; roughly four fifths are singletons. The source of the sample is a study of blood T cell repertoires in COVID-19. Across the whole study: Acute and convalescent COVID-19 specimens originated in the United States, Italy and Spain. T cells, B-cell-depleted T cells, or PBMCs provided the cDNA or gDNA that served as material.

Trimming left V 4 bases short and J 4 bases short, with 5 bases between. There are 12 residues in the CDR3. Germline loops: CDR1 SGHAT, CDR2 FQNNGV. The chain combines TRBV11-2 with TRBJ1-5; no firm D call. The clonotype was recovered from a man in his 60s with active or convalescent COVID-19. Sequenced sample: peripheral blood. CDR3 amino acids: CASSSNNQPQHF. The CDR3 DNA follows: TGTGCCAGCAGCTCAAATAATCAGCCCCAGCATTTT. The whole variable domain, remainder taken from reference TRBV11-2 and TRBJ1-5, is EAGVAQSPRYKIIEKRQSVAFWCNPISGHATLYWYQQILGQGPKLLIQFQNNGVVDDSQLPKDRFSAERLKGVDSTLKIQPAKLEDSAVYLCASSSNNQPQHFGDGTRLSIL.